The entry that follows covers one TCR beta chain sequence. Its specificity is not known. The sample belongs to a study of siplizumab effects on memory and regulatory T cells. Study conclusions and caveats: Treatment with siplizumab left mappable alloreactive CD4+ clones averaging roughly 66% Treg-derived, compared with 26.9% in controls.

Some clones are missing from TCRdb's copy, which holds only in-frame ones; the method was immunoSEQ multiplex PCR. The sample includes approximately 100,000 clones, 75% to 95% of them seen just once. Germline CDR1 SQVTM, CDR2 ANQGSEA. The V end was cut by 3 bases, the J end by 6 bases, with 18 bases between. The CDR3 runs to 15 residues. The rearrangement links TRBV29-1 to TRBJ2-1, with D uncertain. The sequence was obtained from a human donor in good health. Some clones in this sample may be carry-over from other donors' samples. Sequenced input: CD4+ T cells sorted from blood. The CDR3 DNA reads as TGCAGCGTTGATTACAACTCCGGCGTCCTCAATGAGCAGTTCTTC. This gives the protein CSVDYNSGVLNEQFF.